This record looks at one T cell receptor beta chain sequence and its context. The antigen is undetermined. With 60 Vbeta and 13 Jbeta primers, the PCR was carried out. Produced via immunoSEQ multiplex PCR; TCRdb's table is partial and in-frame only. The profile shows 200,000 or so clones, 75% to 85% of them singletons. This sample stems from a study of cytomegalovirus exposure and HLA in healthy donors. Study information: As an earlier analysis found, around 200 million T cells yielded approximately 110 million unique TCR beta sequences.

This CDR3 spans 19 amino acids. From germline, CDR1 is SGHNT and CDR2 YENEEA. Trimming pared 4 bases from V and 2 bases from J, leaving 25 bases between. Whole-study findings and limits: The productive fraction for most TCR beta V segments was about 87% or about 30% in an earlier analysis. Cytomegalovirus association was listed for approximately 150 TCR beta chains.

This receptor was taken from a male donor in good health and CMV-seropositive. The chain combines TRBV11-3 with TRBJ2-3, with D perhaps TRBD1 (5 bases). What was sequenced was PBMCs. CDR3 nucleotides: TGTGCCAGCAGCTCCGACAGCCCCACGGCTGGCGGAGACACAGATACGCAGTATTTT. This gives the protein CASSSDSPTAGGDTDTQYF.